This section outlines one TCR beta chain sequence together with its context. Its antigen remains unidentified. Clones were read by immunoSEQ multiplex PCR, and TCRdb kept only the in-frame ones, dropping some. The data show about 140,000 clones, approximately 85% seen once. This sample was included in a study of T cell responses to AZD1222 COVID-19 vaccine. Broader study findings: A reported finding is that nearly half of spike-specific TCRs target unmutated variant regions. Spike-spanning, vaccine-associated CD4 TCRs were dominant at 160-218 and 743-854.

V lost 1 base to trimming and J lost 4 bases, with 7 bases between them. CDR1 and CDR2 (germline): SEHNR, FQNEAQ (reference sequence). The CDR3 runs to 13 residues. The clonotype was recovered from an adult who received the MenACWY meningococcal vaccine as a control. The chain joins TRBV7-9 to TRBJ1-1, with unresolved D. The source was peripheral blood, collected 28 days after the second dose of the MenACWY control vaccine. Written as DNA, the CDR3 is TGTGCCAGCAGCTTAGGGTTGGCCACTGAAGCTTTCTTT. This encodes CASSLGLATEAFF.